This paragraph covers one T cell receptor beta chain sequence. This record belongs to a study of blood T cell repertoires in COVID-19. Study-level information: Collection of acute and convalescent COVID-19 samples took place in the United States, Italy and Spain. Sources were T cells, B-cell-depleted T cells, or PBMCs; the material itself was cDNA or gDNA.

J gave up 6 bases and V 0 bases, and 7 bases lay outside the gene matches. CDR1 and CDR2 (germline): SGHRS, YFSETQ. This CDR3 contains 18 residues. Per the original data handling: The authors estimated nucleated cell counts from reference gene primer amplification. TCRdb's table, derived via immunoSEQ multiplex PCR, lists solely in-frame clones and lacks some. The V and J calls and clone size are taken from that table; D and trimming were inferred from the DNA. The sample lists tens of thousands of clones, 86% occurring once. The rearrangement uses TRBV5-1 and TRBJ2-2; the match to TRBD2 covers 14 bases. The sequence came from a man aged 45-65 years with acute or convalescent COVID-19. The sample comprised peripheral blood. The CDR3 coding sequence is TGCGCCAGCAGCTTGGCGGGTAGGGGACTAGCGGGAGCCGGGGAGCTGTTTTTT. It yields the protein CASSLAGRGLAGAGELFF.